The T cell receptor beta chain described here comes from a study of T cell responses to AZD1222 COVID-19 vaccine. CDR3 length: 16 residues. Trimming left V 4 bases short and J 0 bases short, with 15 bases between. Per germline, CDR1 SEHNR and CDR2 FQNEAQ (reference sequence). This clone appeared once. The table came from immunoSEQ multiplex PCR; TCRdb's copy has only in-frame clones and leaves some out. The table shows just over 95,000 clones, with 85% to 90% occurring only once. The clonotype comes from an adult in good health. Sequenced material: peripheral blood, taken on day 0 of AZD1222 vaccination. The rearrangement joins TRBV7-9 to TRBJ1-1; no clear D. The CDR3 region is CASSSQQTHMNTEAFF. DNA of the CDR3: TGTGCCAGCAGCTCGCAGCAAACACACATGAACACTGAAGCTTTCTTT.